This T cell receptor (beta chain) was retrieved from a study of vaccination and CD4 T cells after COVID-19. Background on the study: Typically, post-vaccine samples were obtained a median about 70 days after dose two, within a range of 14 to 241. Cells received overlapping spike peptides from SARS-CoV-2, HCoV-NL63, HCoV-OC43 and HCoV-229E as stimulation.

V was pared by 5 bases and J by 3 bases, with 6 bases of the junction left unmatched. Per germline, CDR1 MNHEY and CDR2 SMNVEV (reference sequence). This CDR3 comprises 15 residues. This clonotype was detected only a few times. Antigen unknown. Treatment described: approximately 9-day PBMC culture with coronavirus spike peptide pools or control peptides (ViraFEST assay). T cells were expanded with peptide pools, and expanded clonotypes were identified by TCR sequencing. Oncomine TCR Beta short-read sequencing was applied to DNA from cultured CD4+ T cells. TCRdb recomputed calls from the PCR reads with MiXCR, one row per CDR3 protein. Of fewer than 15,000 distinct CDR3 sequences detected, about 50% appear once; the ten largest clones hold 10% to 15%.

V is TRBV27 and J is TRBJ2-7, with 11 bases identical to TRBD1. Material: CD4+ T cells from blood, cultured in vitro. The clonotype comes from a human donor who had recovered from COVID-19. CDR3 residues: CASSITGTGGYEQYF. In nucleotides, the CDR3 is TGTGCCAGCAGTATCACCGGGACAGGGGGCTACGAGCAGTACTTC.